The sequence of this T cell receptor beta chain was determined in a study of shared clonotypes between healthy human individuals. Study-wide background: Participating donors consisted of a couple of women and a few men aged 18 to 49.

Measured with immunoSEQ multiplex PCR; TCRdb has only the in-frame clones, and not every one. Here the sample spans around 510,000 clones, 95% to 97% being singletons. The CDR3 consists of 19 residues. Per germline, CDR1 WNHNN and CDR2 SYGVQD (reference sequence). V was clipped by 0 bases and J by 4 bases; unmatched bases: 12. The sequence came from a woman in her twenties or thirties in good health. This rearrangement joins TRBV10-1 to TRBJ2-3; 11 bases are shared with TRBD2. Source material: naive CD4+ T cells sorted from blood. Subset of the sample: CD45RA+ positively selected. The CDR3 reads CASSESLAGEGKGADTQYF. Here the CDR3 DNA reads TGCGCCAGCAGTGAGTCACTAGCGGGAGAGGGAAAGGGCGCAGATACGCAGTATTTT.